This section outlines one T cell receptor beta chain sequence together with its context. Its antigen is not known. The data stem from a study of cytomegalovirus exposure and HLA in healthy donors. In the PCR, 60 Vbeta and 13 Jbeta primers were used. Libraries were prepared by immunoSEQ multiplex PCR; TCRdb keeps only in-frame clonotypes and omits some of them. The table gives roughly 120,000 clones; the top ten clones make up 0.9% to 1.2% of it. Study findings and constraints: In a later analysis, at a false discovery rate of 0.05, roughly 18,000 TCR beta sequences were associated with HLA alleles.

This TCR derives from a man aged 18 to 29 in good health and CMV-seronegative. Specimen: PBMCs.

This chain's CDR3 is CAISESGPLSPLHF. CDR3 coding DNA: TGTGCCATCAGTGAGTCGGGCCCCCTTTCACCCCTCCACTTT. This chain connects TRBV10-3 to TRBJ1-6, with D hard to call. This CDR3 is 14 amino acids long. Germline V gives CDR1 ENHRY, CDR2 SYGVKD. With 0 bases removed from V and 9 bases from J, the gap between germline ends came to 9 bases.